The present TCR beta chain was sequenced within a study of blood T cells in healthy people across ages. This CDR3 region has 12 residues. V was trimmed by 1 base and J by 14 bases, leaving 12 bases between them. Germline CDR1 reads MNHNS; CDR2 reads SASEGT. Combining a sample-barcoded 5' primer with a J-beta primer mix, a second PCR ran for roughly 7 to 11 cycles. TCRdb re-analysed the 5' RACE reads in MiXCR, keeping a single row per CDR3 protein. Altogether 700,000 to 900,000 distinct CDR3 sequences are present, 20% to 30% being singletons, with the ten largest covering 3%. The sample was also linked to a second study, of T cells of mothers and their children.

The gene calls are TRBV6-1 and TRBJ2-4, with a tentative D call TRBD2 (5 bases). This TCR was sampled from a boy aged 5-17 years in good health. The sample consisted of blood. The CDR3 DNA reads as TGTGCCAGCAGTGAAGGTCAGGCCGGGAAGTACTTC. Translated: CASSEGQAGKYF.